Given below is one TCR beta chain in context. This clonotype was detected many times. Its antigen is still unknown. The sample holds no much larger clone one base away, and base qualities are not on file. The record originates from a study of T-cell reconstitution after alpha-beta-depleted transplantation in children (dated by TCRdb to about 2016). Notes on the research overall: The study quantitatively tracked T-cell immune reconstitution after TCRalphabeta/CD19-depleted allogeneic hematopoietic cell transplantation in children using TCR repertoire profiling. Study-wide findings and limitations: In some patients, high TCRbeta diversity at day 60 was attributed to recipient T cells and intrathymic progenitors that had survived conditioning. Over subsequent months, a decline in hyperexpanded clone frequencies was noted, and after one year, T-cell counts and TCRbeta diversity were mostly ascribed to newly produced T cells. The apparently early recovery of alphabetaT-cell counts about two months after transplant reportedly depended on only several hundred rapidly expanded clones that came from non-depleted graft cells.

The library was built by means of PCR. These reads were obtained on an Illumina HiSeq 2500. Molecular barcoding was employed in the preparation of TCR libraries, with unique molecular identifiers being used to normalize TCRbeta repertoire quantification. TCRdb reprocessed the public reads (quality trimming at Q25 with fastp, clone calling with MiXCR) and kept in-frame beta chains. Each CDR3 protein appears once, grouped with its most common genes and DNA. The sample table records around 31,000 distinct CDR3 sequences; roughly 6.5% of these occur just once. The ten largest clones represent approximately 30% of the sample. The CDR3 runs 13 amino acids, cysteine and phenylalanine included. The retained sequence is limited to the CDR3, 39 bases, with the frame set at the first base. CDR1 MNHEY and CDR2 SMNVEV were looked up in the germline V gene (reference sequence). V and J lose 2 bases and 1 base, and a span of 5 bases separates them.

What this sample's time point label stands for: day 60 (about 2 months) after transplantation. The treatment or condition label, read with the paper, signifies: allogeneic hematopoietic cell transplantation with graft depleted of TCRalphabeta T cells and CD19 B cells. Transplant recipients were children who received TCRalphabeta/CD19-depleted allogeneic hematopoietic cell grafts. This clonotype was obtained from a child in the first two years of life who had a stem cell transplant for acute myeloid leukemia, so the T cells may come from the graft donor. This sequence uses TRBV27 and TRBJ1-1, with the D gene too uncertain to name. The material sequenced was peripheral blood, taken 60 days after TCRalphabeta/CD19-depleted stem cell transplant. The nucleotide sequence is given as TGTGCCAGCAGTTTAGCCGGGAACACTGAAGCTTTCTTT. Protein translation: CASSLAGNTEAFF.